This entry is about one TCR beta chain. What it binds is unknown. Assay used: immunoSEQ multiplex PCR; TCRdb lists only in-frame clones, some missing. Counted here are some 89,000 clones, around 86% occurring once; the ten biggest clones make up 1.5% to 2%. These data originate in a study of T cell repertoires and HLA-DP antigens. V lost 5 bases and J lost 5; bases outside the gene matches: 7. Germline CDR1 reads SGHTA; CDR2 reads FQGNSA. The CDR3 sequence is 16 residues long. The clonotype originates from a man aged 45-65 years in good health and CMV-seronegative. Source material: CD4+ T cells from PBMCs. The J gene is TRBJ2-5, the V gene TRBV7-2; 14 nucleotides match TRBD2. The chain's CDR3 is CASSPTTSGGGETQYF. The CDR3 DNA is TGTGCCAGCAGCCCAACGACTAGCGGGGGGGGTGAGACCCAGTACTTC.